Sequencing of this T cell receptor (beta chain) was carried out in a study of CD8+ T cells in alopecia areata. Per germline, CDR1 SQVTM and CDR2 ANQGSEA. The CDR3 sequence is 17 residues long. Trimming shortened V by 4 bases and J by 5 bases, and 25 bases separated the two germline ends. This clone came up a few times. Extraction and reverse transcription of RNA yielded cDNA as the sequencing template. This table comes from immunoSEQ multiplex PCR, and its TCRdb copy is limited to in-frame clones, with some not included. The repertoire has 65,000 to 95,000 clones, roughly 51% of them found once; the top ten carry roughly 5.6%.

The sequencing input was NKG2D-high CD8+ T cells sorted from blood. This TCR was sampled from a human donor with alopecia areata. The V call is TRBV29-1, the J call TRBJ2-3, with a possible D match to TRBD1 (6 bases). The CDR3: CSVGEHPIGQSGDTQYF. The CDR3 coding sequence is TGCAGCGTTGGGGAACACCCTATTGGACAGTCCGGAGATACGCAGTATTTT.